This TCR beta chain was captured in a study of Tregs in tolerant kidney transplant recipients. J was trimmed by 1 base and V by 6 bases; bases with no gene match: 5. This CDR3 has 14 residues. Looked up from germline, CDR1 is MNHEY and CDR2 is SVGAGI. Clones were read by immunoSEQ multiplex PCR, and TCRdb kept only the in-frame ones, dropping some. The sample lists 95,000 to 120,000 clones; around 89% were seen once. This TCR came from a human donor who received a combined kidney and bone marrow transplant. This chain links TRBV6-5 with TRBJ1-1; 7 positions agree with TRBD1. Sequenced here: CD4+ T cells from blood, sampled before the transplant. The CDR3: CASRRQGSNTEAFF. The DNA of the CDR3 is TGTGCCAGCAGACGACAGGGCTCGAACACTGAAGCTTTCTTT.